The T cell receptor (beta chain) described here comes from a study of vaccination and CD4 T cells after COVID-19. Sequencing of the DNA from cultured CD4+ T cells was carried out with the Oncomine TCR Beta short-read assay. Investigators isolated genomic DNA from cultured CD4+ T cells. TCRdb analysed the PCR reads with MiXCR anew, one entry per CDR3 protein. The data contain 9,000 to 13,000 distinct CDR3 sequences, about 30% of them singletons. This clonotype is categorized as hyperexpanded. The antigen remains unidentified. Documented treatment: roughly 11-day PBMC culture with coronavirus spike peptide pools or control peptides (ViraFEST assay). It was before the COVID-19 pandemic (2011-2018) that the unexposed donor's CD4+ T cells were collected. After being plated at around 1.8 million per well, PBMCs were cultured with approximately 9.8 IU/ml IL-2 and approximately 10 ug/ml peptide pools. Having spent 10 days in culture, CD4+ T cells were then isolated by negative selection.

General study points: Nearly all convalescent vaccine-specific clones, 304 of 307, recognized only SARS-CoV-2 spike.

The CDR3 has 12 residues. The V gene's germline CDR1 is SNHLY and CDR2 FYNNEI. With 6 bases removed from V and 10 bases from J, the gap between germline ends came to 10 bases. The TCR originated in a human donor in good health. The sample consisted of CD4+ T cells from blood, cultured in vitro. The genes are TRBV2 and TRBJ1-6, with a weak D call TRBD1 (5 bases). The CDR3 loop reads CASRGTGSPLHF. The DNA of the CDR3 is TGTGCCAGCAGGGGAACAGGCTCACCCCTCCACTTT. The full variable domain, with the rest looked up from reference TRBV2 and TRBJ1-6, is EPEVTQTPSHQVTQMGQEVILRCVPISNHLYFYWYRQILGQKVEFLVSFYNNEISEKSEIFDDQFSVERPDGSNFTLKIRSTKLEDSAMYFCASRGTGSPLHFGNGTRLTVT.